This TCR beta chain was documented in a study of blood T cell repertoires in COVID-19. There are 14 residues in the CDR3. Germline V gene sequence: CDR1 SNHLY, CDR2 FYNNEI. Trimming took 4 bases from V and 5 from J; bases not matched to a gene: 7. Sequencing was performed with immunoSEQ multiplex PCR; in TCRdb, only in-frame clones are kept and a portion is missing. The sample contains about 38,000 clones, around 84% of which appear only once. The material sequenced was peripheral blood. The receptor comes from a man aged 55-75 years with COVID-19, enrolled during active disease. This sequence joins TRBV2 and TRBJ2-7; 8 bases are a match to TRBD2. The CDR3 here is CASSVERESHEQYF. DNA for the CDR3: TGTGCCAGCAGTGTAGAGCGGGAGAGCCACGAGCAGTACTTC.